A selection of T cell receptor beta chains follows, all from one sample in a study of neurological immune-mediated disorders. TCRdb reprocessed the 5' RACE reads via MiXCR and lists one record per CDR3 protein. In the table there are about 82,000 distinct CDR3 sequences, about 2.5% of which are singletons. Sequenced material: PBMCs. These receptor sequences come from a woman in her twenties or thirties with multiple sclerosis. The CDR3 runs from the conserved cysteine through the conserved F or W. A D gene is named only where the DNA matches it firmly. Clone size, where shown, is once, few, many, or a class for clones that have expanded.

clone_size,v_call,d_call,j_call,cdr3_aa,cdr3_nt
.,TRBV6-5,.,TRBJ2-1,CASSYSNLGDFSYNEQFF,TGTGCCAGCAGTTACTCGAACTTGGGGGACTTCTCCTACAATGAGCAGTTCTTC
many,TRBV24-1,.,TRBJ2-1,CATSDRLWGSYNEQFF,TGTGCCACCAGTGATCGCCTTTGGGGCTCCTACAATGAGCAGTTCTTC
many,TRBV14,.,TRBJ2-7,CASSRDSGFEQYF,TGTGCCAGCAGCCGAGATTCGGGCTTCGAGCAGTACTTC
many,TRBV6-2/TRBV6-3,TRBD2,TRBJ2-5,CASQGGLADQETQYF,TGTGCCAGCCAGGGGGGACTAGCGGATCAAGAGACCCAGTACTTC
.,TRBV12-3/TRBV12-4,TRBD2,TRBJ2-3,CASSAGTSGGNTDTQYF,TGTGCCAGCAGTGCCGGGACTAGCGGAGGGAACACAGATACGCAGTATTTT
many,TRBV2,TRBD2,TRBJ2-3,CASSELGLAGDTQYF,TGTGCCAGCAGTGAACTAGGACTAGCGGGAGATACGCAGTATTTT
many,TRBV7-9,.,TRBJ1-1,CASSLTTNTEAFF,TGTGCCAGCAGCTTAACTACGAACACTGAAGCTTTCTTT
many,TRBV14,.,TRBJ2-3,CASSPRTALTDTQYF,TGTGCCAGCAGCCCTAGGACCGCACTCACAGATACGCAGTATTTT
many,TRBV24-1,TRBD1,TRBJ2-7,CATGQGAYEQYF,TGTGCCACGGGACAGGGGGCCTACGAGCAGTACTTC
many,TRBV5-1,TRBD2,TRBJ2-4,CASTPSDLAGAIQYF,TGCGCCAGCACCCCCTCTGATCTAGCGGGAGCCATTCAGTACTTC
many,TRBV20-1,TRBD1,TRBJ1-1,CSARAGGGNTEAFF,TGCAGTGCTAGAGCAGGGGGGGGGAACACTGAAGCTTTCTTT
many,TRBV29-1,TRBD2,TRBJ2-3,CSVIAGGSTDTQYF,TGCAGCGTCATAGCGGGAGGGAGCACAGATACGCAGTATTTT
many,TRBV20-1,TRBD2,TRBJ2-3,CSAGRDYPAGDTQYF,TGCAGTGCTGGACGGGACTACCCGGCTGGGGATACGCAGTATTTT
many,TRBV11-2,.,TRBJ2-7,CASSPLGRTRDYEQYF,TGTGCCAGCAGCCCGTTGGGGAGGACCCGGGACTACGAGCAGTACTTC